One sample yielded the 27 T cell receptor beta chains listed below, sequenced in a study of cytomegalovirus exposure and HLA in healthy donors. Profiling relied on immunoSEQ multiplex PCR, and the TCRdb table lists in-frame clones only, not all of them. The table includes roughly 150,000 clones, 70% to 90% detected once. The material sequenced was PBMCs. Receptors originate from a woman under 30 in good health and CMV-seropositive.

The chain links TRBV29-1 to TRBJ2-5; no firm D call. From germline, CDR1 is SQVTM and CDR2 ANQGSEA. The CDR3 has 12 residues. V lost 4 bases and J lost 2, with 8 bases in between. The CDR3 reads CSVGLLQETQYF. The CDR3 region has the DNA TGCAGCGTTGGACTGTTACAAGAGACCCAGTACTTC.

The genes are TRBV7-2 and TRBJ2-7, with 7 bases lining up with TRBD1. V shed 4 bases and J 5 bases; nucleotides not matched to a gene: 11. CDR1 is SGHTA, CDR2 FQGNSA, per germline. This CDR3 region has 15 residues. CDR3 protein: CASSYSRGGRDEQYF. Here the CDR3 DNA reads TGTGCCAGCAGCTACAGCCGAGGGGGCCGGGACGAGCAGTACTTC.

The chain is built from TRBV5-1 and TRBJ2-2, with 11 nucleotides matching TRBD2. Unmatched junction bases numbered 3, after V lost 2 bases and J lost 0 bases. The CDR3 has 17 residues. Germline loops: CDR1 SGHRS, CDR2 YFSETQ. The CDR3 nucleotides read TGCGCCAGCAGCTTCCTAGCGGGAGGCGCGAACACCGGGGAGCTGTTTTTT. It codes for CASSFLAGGANTGELFF.

The V call is TRBV19, the J call TRBJ1-2; D is perhaps TRBD1 (5 bases). Germline CDR1 is LNHDA and CDR2 is SQIVND (reference sequence). The germline V and J ends were trimmed by 1 base and 7 bases, with 10 bases remaining between them. The CDR3 covers 13 residues. Written as DNA, the CDR3 is TGTGCCAGTAGTATAGTTGGTCAGGGTGGCTACACCTTC. It codes for CASSIVGQGGYTF.

The chain links TRBV29-1 to TRBJ2-3; the D gene is possibly TRBD1 (5 bases). Germline CDR1 SQVTM, CDR2 ANQGSEA. Trimming removed 4 bases from V and 3 bases from J, with 11 bases in between. The CDR3 runs 13 residues. The CDR3 reads CSVGQGATDTQYF. CDR3 nucleotides: TGCAGCGTTGGTCAGGGCGCTACAGATACGCAGTATTTT.

J is TRBJ1-1 and V is TRBV4-1, with 9 nucleotides matching TRBD1. Germline lookup yields CDR1 MGHRA and CDR2 YSYEKL. This CDR3 contains 15 residues. Unmatched junction bases numbered 6, after V lost 4 bases and J lost 3 bases. The CDR3 protein is CASSRPRDRDTEAFF. The CDR3 DNA is TGCGCCAGCAGCCGCCCAAGGGACAGGGACACTGAAGCTTTCTTT.

The chain joins TRBV7-2 to TRBJ2-6, with a tentative D call TRBD1 (5 bases). The V gene lost 2 bases and the J gene lost 2 bases, with 16 bases spanning the gap. Germline V gives CDR1 SGHTA, CDR2 FQGNSA. This CDR3 has 18 amino acids. CDR3 sequence (DNA): TGTGCCAGCAGCTTAAGACCAGGGTCTAGGCCTGGGGCCAACGTCCTGACTTTC. This sequence encodes CASSLRPGSRPGANVLTF.

This chain links TRBV7-3 with TRBJ2-7; a possible D gene is TRBD1 (5 bases). Germline V gives CDR1 SGHTA, CDR2 FQGTGA. CDR3 length: 13 residues. V was shortened by 4 bases and J by 5 bases, with 12 bases between the two germline ends. For the CDR3, the DNA is TGTGCCAGCAGCTCCTATGCAGGGAACGAGCAGTACTTC. Translation gives CASSSYAGNEQYF.

The DNA of the CDR3 is TGTGCCAGCAGCTTAGGTCACAGGAACGACTATGGCTACACCTTC. This encodes CASSLGHRNDYGYTF. This chain uses TRBV7-8 with TRBJ1-2; perhaps TRBD1 as D (5 bases). V was cut by 1 base and J by 3 bases, with 12 bases left in between. Germline V gene lookup returns CDR1 SGHVS and CDR2 FQNEAQ. The CDR3 extends over 15 amino acids.

The chain carries TRBV5-4 and TRBJ1-2; 7 bases match TRBD1. Germline CDR1 and CDR2: SGHNT and YYREEE (reference sequence). CDR3 length: 14 residues. Losses at the gene ends were 0 bases for V and 4 bases for J; bases not matched to a gene: 3. The DNA of the CDR3 is TGTGCCAGCAGCTTGGCAGGGGGTACCTATGGCTACACCTTC. Translating gives CASSLAGGTYGYTF.

V and J are TRBV5-1 and TRBJ2-3; TRBD2 matches 9 bases. Germline loops: CDR1 SGHRS, CDR2 YFSETQ. V lost 4 bases and J lost 2; bases outside the gene matches: 8. The length of the CDR3 is 16 residues. The CDR3 is CASSTNKREVTDTQYF. In nucleotides, the CDR3 is TGCGCCAGCAGCACCAACAAGCGGGAGGTCACAGATACGCAGTATTTT.

The rearrangement links TRBV27 to TRBJ1-2, with a tentative D call TRBD1 (6 bases). V was clipped by 6 bases and J by 4 bases, with 18 bases between them. Per the germline V gene, CDR1 is MNHEY and CDR2 is SMNVEV (reference sequence). This CDR3 comprises 15 residues. Here the CDR3 DNA reads TGTGCCAGCAGGCTCCGAGGGGGGGAACCCTATGGCTACACCTTC. This translates into CASRLRGGEPYGYTF.

The V call is TRBV18, the J call TRBJ1-4; 7 nucleotides line up with TRBD1. CDR1 and CDR2 from the germline V gene are KGHSH and LQKENI. Trimming removed 3 bases from V and 7 bases from J; junction bases left unmatched: 8. This CDR3 has 15 amino acids. CDR3 sequence (DNA): TGTGCCAGCTCACCGGAACAGGGGAGTACTGAAAAACTGTTTTTT. It specifies CASSPEQGSTEKLFF.

This clone is a singleton in its sample. The gene calls are TRBV30 and TRBJ1-4; D is uncertain. This CDR3 contains 15 residues. The germline gives CDR1 GTSNPN, CDR2 SVGIG (reference sequence). V lost 6 bases and J lost 3, with 17 bases in between. This CDR3 reads CACSSGLAANEKLFF. As DNA, the CDR3 is TGTGCCTGTTCATCCGGACTTGCGGCTAATGAAAAACTGTTTTTT.

The CDR3 protein is CSVERQEAGNTIYF. The CDR3 DNA reads TGCAGCGTTGAAAGGCAGGAGGCGGGAAACACCATATATTTT. The chain has TRBV29-1 and TRBJ1-3; no clear D. Germline loops: CDR1 SQVTM, CDR2 ANQGSEA. This CDR3 is 14 amino acids long. The ends were cut back, 2 bases at V and 4 bases at J, with 12 bases in the middle.

This clone was seen a few times. The chain joins TRBV28 to TRBJ2-3; 8 bases fit TRBD1. There are 15 residues in the CDR3. Germline V lookup: CDR1 MDHEN, CDR2 SYDVKM. V dropped 3 bases and J dropped 1; count of bases not matched to a gene: 3. Here the CDR3 DNA reads TGTGCCAGCAGTTTCACCAGGGGGCGCACAGATACGCAGTATTTT. It encodes CASSFTRGRTDTQYF.

The chain recombines TRBV27 with TRBJ2-5; TRBD2 agrees at 9 bases. V was pared by 6 bases and J by 5 bases, with 4 bases of the junction left unmatched. Germline-derived CDR1 and CDR2 are MNHEY and SMNVEV (reference sequence). CDR3 length: 13 residues. For the CDR3, the DNA is TGTGCCAGCAGAGCGGGAGGAGGGGAGACCCAGTACTTC. Amino acid sequence: CASRAGGGETQYF.

The rearrangement links TRBV11-3 to TRBJ1-4; D may be TRBD1 (5 bases). Trimming took 5 bases from V and 2 from J, leaving 15 bases between them. CDR3 length: 16 residues. Per the germline V gene, CDR1 is SGHNT and CDR2 is YENEEA. CDR3 DNA sequence: TGTGCCAGCAGCCCAACCGACAGAGCGACTAATGAAAAACTGTTTTTT. It translates to CASSPTDRATNEKLFF.

This clone was seen just once. The germline gene is not matched at one end of the junction; a read error may be the cause. The chain joins TRBV28 to TRBJ2-3; TRBD2 matches at 9 bases. The V gene's germline CDR1 is MDHEN and CDR2 SYDVKM. The CDR3 loop spans 12 amino acids. CDR3 residues: CASSQPGLALDF. The CDR3 DNA follows: TGTGCCAGCAGCCAACCGGGACTAGCCTTGGATTTT.

The chain carries TRBV7-9 and TRBJ2-7, with 7 bases matching TRBD1. With V trimmed by 5 bases and J by 4 bases, 14 bases remained unmatched. This CDR3 is 16 amino acids long. The germline gives CDR1 SEHNR, CDR2 FQNEAQ (reference sequence). CDR3 region: CASSRFVGGRVYEQYF. CDR3 DNA: TGTGCCAGCAGCCGTTTTGTAGGGGGCAGGGTATACGAGCAGTACTTC.

This sequence joins TRBV9 and TRBJ2-7; unclear D gene. The CDR3 sequence is 15 residues long. Germline-derived CDR1 and CDR2 are SGDLS and YYNGEE. The V gene lost 0 bases and the J gene lost 4 bases, with 14 bases spanning the gap. CDR3 bases: TGTGCCAGCAGCGTAGCTCAACTCCCTCGTTACGAGCAGTACTTC. Protein sequence: CASSVAQLPRYEQYF.

This rearrangement joins TRBV6-5 to TRBJ2-1; D unresolved. CDR3 size: 13 residues. In germline, CDR1 is MNHEY, CDR2 SVGAGI. The V and J ends lost 2 bases and 6 bases respectively, with 8 bases between them. As DNA, the CDR3 is TGTGCCAGCAGTTACCCTCAAGCCAATGAGCAGTTCTTC. Encoded protein: CASSYPQANEQFF.

The CDR3 sequence: CASSRTSGRGNEQFF. CDR3 DNA: TGTGCCAGCTCACGGACTAGCGGGAGGGGAAATGAGCAGTTCTTC. The V gene is TRBV18, the J gene TRBJ2-1; 15 bases align to TRBD2. Germline loops: CDR1 KGHSH, CDR2 LQKENI. The junction had 2 bases not matched to a gene; V was cut back by 4 bases and J by 7 bases. The CDR3 runs to 15 residues.

The CDR3 spells CASGRGLTDTQYF. The CDR3 coding sequence is TGTGCCAGCGGCAGGGGGCTGACAGATACGCAGTATTTT. This chain joins TRBV9 and TRBJ2-3, with TRBD1 matching 8 bases. CDR1 and CDR2 from the germline V gene are SGDLS and YYNGEE. The V gene end was trimmed by 7 bases and the J gene end by 3 bases; junction bases not matched to a gene: 4. This CDR3 spans 13 amino acids.

This clone was seen just once. V gene TRBV7-3 combines with J gene TRBJ1-2; D gene uncertain. Deletions cut 2 bases from V and 7 bases from J, with 20 bases between. CDR1 is SGHTA and CDR2 is FQGTGA in the germline V gene. This CDR3 has 16 amino acids. The CDR3 reads CASSLDNLTSSVGYTF. For the CDR3, the DNA is TGTGCCAGCAGCTTAGACAATTTAACTTCCTCTGTTGGCTACACCTTC.

The rearrangement links TRBV27 to TRBJ2-1; 11 positions match TRBD1. With V trimmed by 6 bases and J by 8 bases, 9 bases remained unmatched. Per germline, CDR1 MNHEY and CDR2 SMNVEV (reference sequence). This CDR3 is built from 15 residues. CDR3 sequence (DNA): TGTGCCAGCAGCCGTGGACAGGGGGCGGCTGATGAGCAGTTCTTC. It is translated as CASSRGQGAADEQFF.

At least ten counts were recorded for this clone. The rearrangement joins TRBV9 to TRBJ1-1; 8 bases agree with TRBD1. This CDR3 has 16 amino acids. The junction had 12 bases not matched to a gene; V was cut back by 4 bases and J by 4 bases. Germline CDR1 is SGDLS and CDR2 is YYNGEE. The CDR3 here is CASSPGTGRAGTEAFF. CDR3 nucleotide sequence: TGTGCCAGCAGCCCCGGGACAGGTAGGGCGGGCACTGAAGCTTTCTTT.